Reported below is one TCR beta chain. The data originate from a study of beta chain features in type 1 diabetes. Germline values: CDR1 SGHRS, CDR2 YFSETQ. V lost 0 bases, J lost 5 bases, and 9 bases lay in between. CDR3 length equals 14 residues. The whole isolated RNA underwent reverse transcription, so sequencing captured expressed TCRB transcripts. Data came from immunoSEQ multiplex PCR; TCRdb stores just in-frame clones and leaves some out. In the table there are around 170,000 clones, about 9.8% of which are singletons. V gene TRBV5-1 combines with J gene TRBJ2-1; D not certain. The clonotype originates from a woman between 18 and 29 years old in good health. Specimen: central memory CD4+ T cells from blood. The CDR3 is CASSLDARNNEQFF. The CDR3, as DNA: TGCGCCAGCAGCTTGGACGCGCGGAACAATGAGCAGTTCTTC.